This T cell receptor (beta chain) originates from a study of CD8 T cells in Susac syndrome. Study-wide context: When blood was drawn, patients with Susac syndrome were on intravenous immunoglobulin alone, on corticosteroids, or therapy-naive. Points from the study as a whole: No clonal expansion appeared among CD4+ T cells in Susac patients.

An input of 0.5 to 1 ug of RNA was subjected to reverse transcription using random hexamers. A single record per CDR3 protein comes from TCRdb applying MiXCR to the immunoSEQ multiplex PCR reads. The sample has hundreds of thousands of distinct CDR3 sequences, about 94% seen once. CDR3 size: 16 residues. The V gene's germline CDR1 is SQVTM and CDR2 ANQGSEA. Trimming shortened V by 0 bases and J by 0 bases, and 14 bases separated the two germline ends. On this clonotype itself: No antigen is known for it.

The sequenced sample was CD4+ T cells from PBMCs. The rearrangement links TRBV29-1 to TRBJ1-2; no reliable D call. This clonotype was sampled from a human donor with Susac syndrome. CDR3 coding DNA: TGCAGCGTTGAAGATCGCCGGTCCCTCGCTAACTATGGCTACACCTTC. Protein: CSVEDRRSLANYGYTF.